This T cell receptor beta chain was sequenced for a study of blood T cells in healthy people across ages. The authors ran a second PCR of roughly 7 to 11 cycles using a sample-barcoded 5' primer and a J-beta primer mix. TCRdb reprocessed the 5' RACE reads via MiXCR and lists one record per CDR3 protein. The sample lists approximately 2,000,000 distinct CDR3 sequences, roughly two fifths occurring once. In this sample, this clonotype turned up a few times. The CDR3 is 12 amino acids. Looked up from germline, CDR1 is DFQATT and CDR2 is SNEGSKA (reference sequence). V lost 6 bases and J lost 2, with 11 bases in between. Healthy individuals of Caucasian origin from Russia, aged roughly 6 to 90, served as donors. For every donor, a draw yielded roughly 10 milliliters of peripheral blood.

The clonotype originates from a human donor in good health. This chain links TRBV20-1 with TRBJ2-7, with a possible D match to TRBD1 (6 bases). Material for sequencing was blood. CDR3 residues: CSAPGQPYEQYF. DNA of the CDR3: TGCAGTGCCCCCGGACAGCCCTACGAGCAGTACTTC.